Listed below are T cell receptor beta chains from one sample, sequenced in a study of cytomegalovirus exposure and HLA in healthy donors. This table comes from immunoSEQ multiplex PCR, and its TCRdb copy is limited to in-frame clones, with some not included. The sample lists approximately 160,000 clones, approximately 80% occurring once. Material: PBMCs. The receptors derive from a woman between 25 and 40 years old in good health and CMV-seronegative. CDR3s include the opening cysteine and the closing phenylalanine or tryptophan. A D gene is named only where the DNA matches it firmly. Rows give clone size only sometimes, using once, few, many, or a class for an expanded clone.

d_gene	abundance	v_gene	j_gene	CDR3aa	CDR3nt
-	-	TRBV7-2	TRBJ1-2	CASSFAGAGYGYTF	TGTGCCAGCAGCTTTGCGGGGGCAGGGTATGGCTACACCTTC
TRBD2	-	TRBV11-3	TRBJ2-1	CASSQGEGDNEQFF	TGTGCCAGCAGCCAAGGGGAGGGAGACAATGAGCAGTTCTTC
TRBD2	-	TRBV5-1	TRBJ2-1	CASSLLLAGDVSYNEQFF	TGCGCCAGCAGCTTATTACTAGCGGGAGATGTCTCCTACAATGAGCAGTTCTTC
TRBD2	-	TRBV10-3	TRBJ2-2	CAISEPTGGIINTGELFF	TGTGCCATCAGTGAACCCACGGGAGGGATCATCAACACCGGGGAGCTGTTTTTT
-	few	TRBV19	TRBJ2-7	CASSISPFSSYEQYF	TGTGCCAGTAGTATCTCCCCATTCAGCTCCTACGAGCAGTACTTC
TRBD1	-	TRBV9	TRBJ1-5	CASSPMGQGANQPQHF	TGTGCCAGCAGCCCCATGGGACAGGGCGCCAATCAGCCCCAGCATTTT
-	-	TRBV19	TRBJ2-2	CASSIGGPTLNTGELFF	TGTGCCAGTAGTATAGGAGGGCCTACTTTAAACACCGGGGAGCTGTTTTTT
TRBD2	-	TRBV27	TRBJ2-5	CASMRVAGVIAETQYF	TGTGCCAGCATGAGAGTAGCGGGAGTTATAGCAGAGACCCAGTACTTC
-	-	TRBV7-2	TRBJ1-4	CASSSNAVANEKLFF	TGTGCCAGCAGCTCCAACGCGGTGGCTAATGAAAAACTGTTTTTT
-	-	TRBV6-6	TRBJ2-3	CASSYPGAPYTDTQYF	TGTGCCAGCAGTTACCCGGGAGCTCCTTACACAGATACGCAGTATTTT
-	-	TRBV4-2	TRBJ1-2	CASAPSPNTGVYYGYTF	TGTGCCAGCGCCCCCAGCCCCAATACGGGTGTGTACTATGGCTACACCTTC
TRBD1	-	TRBV7-3	TRBJ1-1	CASSLDRENTEAFF	TGTGCCAGCAGCTTAGACAGGGAAAACACTGAAGCTTTCTTT
-	-	TRBV5-1	TRBJ2-1	CASTRPSTSTTGNEQFF	TGCGCCAGCACCCGGCCGTCGACCTCTACTACGGGAAATGAGCAGTTCTTC
TRBD2	-	TRBV5-1	TRBJ2-1	CASSLELLAGGNEQFF	TGCGCCAGCAGCTTGGAGTTATTGGCGGGAGGGAATGAGCAGTTCTTC
-	-	TRBV19	TRBJ1-1	CASSILTGRGNTEAFF	TGTGCCAGTAGTATTCTAACCGGGCGGGGGAACACTGAAGCTTTCTTT
TRBD2	-	TRBV5-1	TRBJ2-3	CASSFGTSGTDTQYF	TGCGCCAGCAGCTTCGGGACTAGCGGCACAGATACGCAGTATTTT
-	once	TRBV7-9	TRBJ2-1	CSSSLSLAGSYNEQFF	TGTTCCAGCAGCTTATCACTAGCCGGGTCCTACAATGAGCAGTTCTTC
-	few	TRBV27	TRBJ2-2	CASSLEQAVGELFF	TGTGCCAGCAGTTTAGAACAGGCGGTCGGGGAGCTGTTTTTT
-	-	TRBV2	TRBJ1-5	CASSSTGSNQPQHF	TGTGCCAGCAGTTCCACAGGGAGCAATCAGCCCCAGCATTTT
-	-	TRBV2	TRBJ2-5	CASSETRGKETQYF	TGTGCCAGCAGTGAAACAAGGGGAAAAGAGACCCAGTACTTC
TRBD1	once	TRBV12-5	TRBJ1-2	CASGLVLGIRQGARHSGYTF	TGTGCTAGTGGTTTGGTACTAGGCATTCGCCAGGGGGCGAGGCATTCTGGCTACACCTTC
-	-	TRBV7-9	TRBJ1-2	CASSLVNYGYTF	TGTGCCAGCAGCTTAGTAAACTATGGCTACACCTTC
-	-	TRBV7-2	TRBJ1-4	CASSLGAGYEKLFF	TGTGCCAGCAGCTTAGGGGCAGGGTATGAAAAACTGTTTTTT
-	-	TRBV6-1	TRBJ1-2	CASSEAGLLGGYPF	TGTGCCAGCAGTGAGGCAGGGCTGCTTGGCGGCTACCCCTTC
-	-	TRBV28	TRBJ1-2	CASSPRGRYGYTF	TGTGCCAGCAGTCCGCGGGGGAGGTATGGCTACACCTTC
-	-	TRBV5-6	TRBJ1-3	CASSLPGLPRNFGNTIYF	TGTGCCAGCAGCTTGCCCGGACTCCCTCGAAATTTCGGAAACACCATATATTTT
-	-	TRBV7-2	TRBJ2-3	CASRLGGRDTQYF	TGTGCCAGCCGCCTCGGCGGCCGTGATACGCAGTATTTT
-	-	TRBV6-4	TRBJ1-2	CASSYRFYGYTF	TGTGCCAGCAGTTATCGGTTCTATGGCTACACCTTC
TRBD2	-	TRBV10-2	TRBJ2-5	CASRSGGAGETQYF	TGCGCCAGCCGTAGCGGGGGGGCCGGGGAGACCCAGTACTTC
TRBD2	-	TRBV19	TRBJ2-7	CASSKGLAGGYEQYF	TGTGCCAGTAGTAAAGGACTAGCGGGCGGCTACGAGCAGTACTTC
TRBD2	-	TRBV7-2	TRBJ2-5	CASSPRLAGGPETQYF	TGTGCCAGCAGCCCTCGACTAGCGGGAGGGCCAGAGACCCAGTACTTC
TRBD1	-	TRBV7-2	TRBJ2-1	CASSPDGTVLYNEQFF	TGTGCCAGCAGCCCAGACGGGACAGTACTATACAATGAGCAGTTCTTC
TRBD2	-	TRBV6-7	TRBJ2-5	CANYPGLAGRMYQETQYF	TGTGCCAACTACCCGGGACTAGCGGGTCGTATGTACCAAGAGACCCAGTACTTC
-	-	TRBV5-6	TRBJ1-5	CASSLRYGSNQPQHF	TGTGCCAGCAGTCTGAGGTACGGCAGCAATCAGCCCCAGCATTTT
TRBD1	-	TRBV7-3	TRBJ1-1	CASSFGTGGQTEAFF	TGTGCCAGCAGCTTCGGGACAGGGGGCCAAACTGAAGCTTTCTTT
-	-	TRBV20-1	TRBJ2-1	CSARASFEQFF	TGCAGTGCTAGAGCCTCTTTTGAGCAGTTCTTC
TRBD2	-	TRBV7-2	TRBJ2-7	CASRYLAGVTYEQYF	TGTGCCAGCAGATACCTAGCGGGGGTTACCTACGAGCAGTACTTC
-	-	TRBV28	TRBJ1-2	CASRASYGLYGYTF	TGTGCCAGCAGGGCTAGCTACGGGTTGTATGGCTACACCTTC
-	-	TRBV7-6	TRBJ1-3	CASSPGDGNTIYF	TGTGCCAGCAGCCCGGGAGATGGAAACACCATATATTTT
-	once	TRBV2	TRBJ2-5	CASSDDYQETQYF	TGTGCCAGCAGTGATGACTACCAAGAGACCCAGTACTTC
TRBD1	-	TRBV7-2	TRBJ2-1	CASRGQGGEFGQFF	TGTGCCAGCAGGGGACAGGGAGGCGAGTTTGGGCAGTTCTTC
TRBD1	-	TRBV5-1	TRBJ2-2	CASRSGTGGPGELFF	TGCGCCAGCAGATCCGGGACAGGGGGCCCCGGGGAGCTGTTTTTT
TRBD1	-	TRBV30	TRBJ2-5	CAWSSTGGETQYF	TGTGCCTGGAGTTCTACAGGGGGAGAGACCCAGTACTTC
-	-	TRBV6-5	TRBJ2-1	CASSPSGRQGEQFF	TGTGCCAGCAGTCCTTCTGGGCGGCAGGGTGAGCAGTTCTTC
-	-	TRBV7-9	TRBJ1-1	CASSPHSGNTEAFF	TGTGCCAGCAGCCCCCATTCGGGGAACACTGAAGCTTTCTTT
-	-	TRBV30	TRBJ1-1	CAWSAVGELNTEAFF	TGTGCCTGGAGTGCGGTCGGGGAACTGAACACTGAAGCTTTCTTT
TRBD1	-	TRBV5-1	TRBJ1-2	CASSPGTGWGYTF	TGCGCCAGCAGCCCAGGGACAGGGTGGGGCTACACCTTC
-	-	TRBV29-1	TRBJ1-1	CSVEWLGRSMGMSTEAFF	TGCAGCGTTGAATGGTTGGGGAGGAGTATGGGCATGAGCACTGAAGCTTTCTTT
TRBD1	-	TRBV9	TRBJ1-1	CASSVGQGNTEAFF	TGTGCCAGCAGCGTAGGACAGGGGAACACTGAAGCTTTCTTT
TRBD2	-	TRBV7-8	TRBJ2-7	CASSTMTSGDYEQYF	TGTGCCAGCAGCACTATGACTAGCGGTGACTACGAGCAGTACTTC
TRBD1	-	TRBV6-5	TRBJ1-1	CASSYSGRGENTEAFF	TGTGCCAGCAGTTACTCGGGCAGGGGGGAGAACACTGAAGCTTTCTTT
TRBD2	-	TRBV5-4	TRBJ2-5	CASSLPSSGGTETQYF	TGTGCCAGCAGCTTGCCTTCTAGCGGGGGTACGGAGACCCAGTACTTC
-	-	TRBV5-1	TRBJ2-1	CASTARTADNEQFF	TGCGCCAGCACCGCTCGGACAGCAGACAATGAGCAGTTCTTC
-	once	TRBV10-2	TRBJ1-6	CASSEPYRVSSYNSPLHF	TGCGCCAGCAGTGAGCCTTACAGGGTGAGCTCCTATAATTCACCCCTCCACTTT
-	-	TRBV7-8	TRBJ2-7	CASSSNLLAASSYEQYF	TGTGCCAGCAGCTCGAACTTGCTTGCGGCAAGCTCCTACGAGCAGTACTTC
-	-	TRBV2	TRBJ2-5	CASSSDTYQETQYF	TGTGCCAGCAGTTCAGACACGTACCAGGAGACCCAGTACTTC
TRBD1	-	TRBV7-6	TRBJ2-7	CASSLEGQGFEEQYF	TGTGCCAGCAGCTTAGAGGGACAGGGGTTTGAGGAGCAGTACTTC